This TCR beta chain was documented in a study of T-cell reconstitution after alpha-beta-depleted transplantation in children. Preparing the TCRbeta library involved the use of unique molecular identifiers. TCRdb fed the PCR reads into MiXCR, producing one record per CDR3 protein. The table lists about 610,000 distinct CDR3 sequences, 10% of them singletons. CDR1 is MNHEY, CDR2 SVGEGT, per germline. Germline trimming cut 3 bases from V and 7 bases from J; bases unmatched to any gene: 10. CDR3 length equals 17 residues. The sequencing used PBMCs from the stem cell graft donor, collected from the stem cell graft. The clonotype was recovered from a human donor who donated a stem cell graft to a child with acute myeloid leukemia. The V call is TRBV6-2 or TRBV6-3, the J call TRBJ2-1; 12 nucleotides agree with TRBD2. The CDR3 here is CASSYQVRLAGANEQFF. DNA for the CDR3: TGTGCCAGCAGTTATCAGGTCCGACTAGCGGGAGCTAATGAGCAGTTCTTC.